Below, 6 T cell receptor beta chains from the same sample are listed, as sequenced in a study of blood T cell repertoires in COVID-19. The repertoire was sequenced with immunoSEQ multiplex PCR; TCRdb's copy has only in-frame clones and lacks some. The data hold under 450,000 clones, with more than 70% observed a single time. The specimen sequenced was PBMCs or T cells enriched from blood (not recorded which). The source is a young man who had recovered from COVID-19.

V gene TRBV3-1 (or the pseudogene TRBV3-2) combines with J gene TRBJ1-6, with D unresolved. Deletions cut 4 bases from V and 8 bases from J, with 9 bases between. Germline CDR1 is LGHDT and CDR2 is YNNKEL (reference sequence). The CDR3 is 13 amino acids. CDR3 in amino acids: CASSPRRDSPLHF. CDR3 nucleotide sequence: TGTGCCAGCAGCCCCCGCCGGGATTCACCCCTCCACTTT.

The CDR3 DNA is TGTGCCTGGAGTCCGGGCTACGAGCAGTACTTC. Encoded protein: CAWSPGYEQYF. The chain has TRBV30 and TRBJ2-7, with unresolved D. CDR1 is GTSNPN and CDR2 is SVGIG in the germline V gene (reference sequence). The CDR3 has 11 residues. The V gene lost 2 bases and the J gene lost 3 bases, with 5 bases spanning the gap. Using reference TRBV30 and TRBJ2-7 for the parts outside the CDR3, the full variable domain is SQTIHQWPATLVQPVGSPLSLECTVEGTSNPNLYWYRQAAGRGLQLLFYSVGIGQISSEVPQNLSASRPQDRQFILSSKKLLLSDSGFYLCAWSPGYEQYFGPGTRLTVT.

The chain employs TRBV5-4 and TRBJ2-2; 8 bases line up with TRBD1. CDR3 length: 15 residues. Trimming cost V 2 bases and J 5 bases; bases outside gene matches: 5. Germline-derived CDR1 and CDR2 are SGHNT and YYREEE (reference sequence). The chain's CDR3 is CASSFGQGGTGELFF. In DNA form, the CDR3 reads TGTGCCAGCAGCTTCGGACAGGGAGGAACCGGGGAGCTGTTTTTT.

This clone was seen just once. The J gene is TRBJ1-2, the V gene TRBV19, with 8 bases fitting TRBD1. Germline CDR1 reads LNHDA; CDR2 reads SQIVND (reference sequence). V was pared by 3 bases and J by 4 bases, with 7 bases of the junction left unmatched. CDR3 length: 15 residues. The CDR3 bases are TGTGCCAGTAGTATCCTACAGGGGGGAATCTATGGCTACACCTTC. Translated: CASSILQGGIYGYTF.

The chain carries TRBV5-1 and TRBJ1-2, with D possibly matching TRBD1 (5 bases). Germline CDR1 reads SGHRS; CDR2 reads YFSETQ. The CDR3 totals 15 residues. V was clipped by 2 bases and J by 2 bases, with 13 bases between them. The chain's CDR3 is CASSFEGVGNYGYTF. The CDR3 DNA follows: TGCGCCAGCAGCTTCGAAGGGGTCGGCAACTATGGCTACACCTTC.

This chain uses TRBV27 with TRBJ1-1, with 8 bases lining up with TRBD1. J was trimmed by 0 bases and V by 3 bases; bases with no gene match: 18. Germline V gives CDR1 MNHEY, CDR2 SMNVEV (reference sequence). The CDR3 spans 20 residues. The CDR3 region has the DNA TGTGCCAGCAGTTTTGCAGGGGGCTTTAGAGGCTTCGGGTTGAACACTGAAGCTTTCTTT. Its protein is CASSFAGGFRGFGLNTEAFF.